The 18 T cell receptor beta chains presented below share a single source sample, sequenced in a study of shared clonotypes between healthy human individuals. The method was immunoSEQ multiplex PCR; TCRdb's version includes in-frame clones alone and lacks a portion of them. The table has about 490,000 clones, 65% to 85% seen once; the top ten hold 9.5% to 15%. Material for sequencing was PBMCs. These receptors all come from a woman aged 40-49 years in good health. Some clones in this sample may be carry-over from other donors' samples.

This clone appeared once. The chain is built from TRBV19 and TRBJ1-2, with D perhaps TRBD1 (6 bases). The V end was cut by 6 bases, the J end by 4 bases, with 12 bases between. The CDR3 sequence is 13 residues long. The germline V gene encodes CDR1 LNHDA and CDR2 SQIVND (reference sequence). CDR3 sequence reads: CASSDRTTYGYTF. The CDR3, as DNA: TGTGCCAGTAGCGACAGGACTACCTATGGCTACACCTTC.

With regard to this clone: Just one base apart from a much larger clone, this may be a read error. This chain links TRBV19 with TRBJ2-7; 7 nucleotides agree with TRBD2. V lost 3 bases, J lost 3 bases, and 5 bases stayed unmatched. The CDR3 contains 14 residues. Germline-derived CDR1 and CDR2 are LNHDA and SQIVND (reference sequence). In DNA, the CDR3 is TGTGCCAGTAGTATGGCTAGCGGCTACTACGAGCAGTACTTC. The encoded protein is CASSMASGYYEQYF.

In regard to this clone: A far larger clone is one base from this, pointing to a likely read error. The genes are TRBV5-1 and TRBJ2-7, with TRBD1 matching 7 bases. CDR1 and CDR2 from the germline V gene are SGHRS and YFSETQ. The CDR3 loop spans 14 amino acids. CDR3 DNA sequence: TGCGCCAGCAGCTTGGGACAGGGTCCCTACGAGCAGCACTTC. It yields the protein CASSLGQGPYEQHF. Supplemented by reference TRBV5-1 and TRBJ2-7, the full variable domain reads KAGVTQTPRYLIKTRGQQVTLSCSPISGHRSVSWYQQTPGQGLQFLFEYFSETQRNKGNFPGRFSGRQFSNSRSEMNVSTLELGDSALYLCASSLGQGPYEQHFGPGTRLTVT.

The chain combines TRBV19 with TRBJ1-5, with D possibly matching TRBD1 (6 bases). The CDR3 consists of 13 residues. CDR1 is LNHDA and CDR2 is SQIVND in the germline V gene (reference sequence). V was clipped by 3 bases and J by 5 bases, with 8 bases between them. For the CDR3, the DNA is TGTGCCAGTAGTATTCGGGGGCATCAGCCCCAGCATTTT. Its translation: CASSIRGHQPQHF. The full variable domain, rest sourced from reference TRBV19 and TRBJ1-5, is DGGITQSPKYLFRKEGQNVTLSCEQNLNHDAMYWYRQDPGQGLRLIYYSQIVNDFQKGDIAEGYSVSREKKESFPLTVTSAQKNPTAFYLCASSIRGHQPQHFGDGTRLSIL.

The J gene is TRBJ2-3, the V gene TRBV7-8, with unresolved D. This CDR3 spans 15 amino acids. In germline, CDR1 is SGHVS, CDR2 FQNEAQ. Trimming cost V 7 bases and J 3 bases, with 17 bases left between them. CDR3 loop: CASTRGRSVTDTQYF. CDR3 coding DNA: TGTGCCAGCACCAGAGGACGCTCTGTGACAGATACGCAGTATTTT. Full variable domain (remainder filled in from reference TRBV7-8 and TRBJ2-3): GAGVSQSPRYKVAKRGQDVALRCDPISGHVSLFWYQQALGQGPEFLTYFQNEAQLDKSGLPSDRFFAERPEGSVSTLKIQRTQQEDSAVYLCASTRGRSVTDTQYFGPGTRLTVL.

This sequence joins TRBV28 and TRBJ2-3; D perhaps matches TRBD1 (5 bases). From germline, CDR1 is MDHEN and CDR2 SYDVKM. This CDR3 region has 11 residues. Trimming pared 6 bases from V and 6 bases from J, leaving 7 bases between. The CDR3 region is CASRDIDTQYF. CDR3 DNA sequence: TGTGCCAGCAGGGACATCGATACGCAGTATTTT.

CDR3 sequence (DNA): TGTGCCAGCTCAAAGGGAGACACCGGGGAGCTGTTTTTT. It specifies CASSKGDTGELFF. This chain uses TRBV18 with TRBJ2-2, with D possibly TRBD2 on 5 matching bases. This CDR3 has 13 amino acids. Between the trimmed V and J ends, which lost 5 bases and 3 bases, there was a span of 7 bases. Germline loops: CDR1 KGHSH, CDR2 LQKENI.

The genes are TRBV28 and TRBJ1-2, with TRBD1 as a possible D gene (6 bases). The V gene lost 7 bases and the J gene lost 3 bases, with 15 bases spanning the gap. CDR3 length: 14 amino acids. CDR1 is MDHEN and CDR2 is SYDVKM in the germline V gene. CDR3 nucleotide sequence: TGTGCCAGCAATACCATGACAGGATACTATGGCTACACCTTC. Residues: CASNTMTGYYGYTF.

CDR3 in amino acids: CANRQTGGADGYTF. CDR3 DNA sequence: TGTGCCAACAGGCAGACAGGGGGCGCGGATGGCTACACCTTC. The genes are TRBV27 and TRBJ1-2; 10 nucleotides match TRBD1. The CDR3 consists of 14 residues. With V trimmed by 10 bases and J by 6 bases, 11 bases remained unmatched. The germline V gene encodes CDR1 MNHEY and CDR2 SMNVEV (reference sequence).

As concerns this clone: This may stem from a read error, because a much larger clone lies one nucleotide away. This specimen includes other DNA sequences encoding the same CDR3. The chain has TRBV6-4 and TRBJ2-3; 7 bases match TRBD2. The CDR3 extends over 15 amino acids. From germline, CDR1 is MRHNA and CDR2 SNTAGT. V lost 2 bases, J lost 0 bases, and 2 bases stayed unmatched. CDR3 loop: CASSDGSGSTDTQYF. CDR3 DNA sequence: TGTGCCAGCAGTGACGGTAGCGGGAGCACAGATACGCAGTATTTT.

This rearrangement joins TRBV5-8 to TRBJ2-1; 7 positions match TRBD1. The ends lost 4 bases at V and 4 bases at J; junction bases unmatched: 2. Germline V gives CDR1 SGHTS, CDR2 YDEGEE. The length of the CDR3 is 13 residues. The CDR3 protein is CASSRDRYNEQFF. The CDR3, as DNA: TGTGCCAGCAGCCGGGACAGATACAATGAGCAGTTCTTC.

This sequence joins TRBV30 and TRBJ1-4, with 7 positions matching TRBD1. Germline loops: CDR1 GTSNPN, CDR2 SVGIG (reference sequence). The CDR3 contains 16 residues. J lost 8 bases, V lost 2 bases, and 14 bases had no gene match. The CDR3 here is CAWSSPSTGIMEKLFF. CDR3 DNA: TGTGCCTGGAGTTCCCCCTCGACAGGGATCATGGAAAAACTGTTTTTT.

The sample holds a few counts of this clone. The gene calls are TRBV4-2 and TRBJ2-7; 11 bases map to TRBD2. V trimming: 0 bases; J trimming: 2 bases; junction bases outside the gene matches: 0. Looked up from germline, CDR1 is LGHNA and CDR2 is YNFKEQ. The CDR3 length is 15 residues. The CDR3 reads CASSQDSGRAYEQYF. DNA of the CDR3: TGTGCCAGCAGCCAAGATAGCGGGAGGGCCTACGAGCAGTACTTC.

A single count supports this clone. With only one base between it and a far larger clone, this is likely a read error. At the DNA level, this CDR3 is encoded by other sequences in the same sample as well. This chain links TRBV28 with TRBJ2-7; D assignment may be TRBD1 or TRBD2 (5 bases each). The CDR3 sequence is 16 residues long. Germline V lookup: CDR1 MDHEN, CDR2 SYDVKM. Trimming cost V 4 bases and J 3 bases, with 19 bases left between them. The CDR3 spells CASSSIARGRVYEQYF. CDR3 nucleotides: TGTGCCAGCAGTTCGATTGCACGGGGCCGGGTCTACGAGCAGTACTTC.

The chain has TRBV18 and TRBJ2-7, with D maybe TRBD1 (6 bases). V lost 5 bases, J lost 3 bases, and 17 bases lay in between. Germline-derived CDR1 and CDR2 are KGHSH and LQKENI. The CDR3 is 15 residues long. CDR3: CASSTRLTGVYEQYF. CDR3 nucleotides: TGTGCCAGCTCAACGAGATTGACAGGCGTCTACGAGCAGTACTTC.

The rearrangement links TRBV7-7 to TRBJ2-2; D not certain. The CDR3 length is 14 residues. Trimming removed 4 bases at V and 3 bases at J, with 9 bases between. CDR1 is SSHAT, CDR2 FNYEAQ, per germline (reference sequence). CDR3 nucleotides: TGTGCCAGCAGCTCGGACCTCTACACCGGGGAGCTGTTTTTT. Encoded protein: CASSSDLYTGELFF.

This rearrangement joins TRBV30 to TRBJ1-5, with TRBD1 matching 8 bases. The CDR3 spans 15 residues. Germline V gene lookup returns CDR1 GTSNPN and CDR2 SVGIG (reference sequence). With V trimmed by 3 bases and J by 4 bases, 8 bases remained unmatched. CDR3 region: CAWSATGALNQPQHF. DNA for the CDR3: TGTGCCTGGAGCGCGACAGGGGCATTAAATCAGCCCCAGCATTTT.

About this clone itself: It is likely a read error: a sequence one base away is far more abundant. The rearrangement uses TRBV4-2 and TRBJ1-3; D possibly corresponds to TRBD1 (5 bases). The CDR3 extends over 18 amino acids. V gave up 0 bases and J gave up 0 bases, with 15 bases separating them. In germline, CDR1 is LGHNA, CDR2 YNFKEQ. The CDR3 protein is CASSQDARDGDSGNTIYF. The CDR3 DNA follows: TGTGCCAGCAGCCAAGATGCCCGGGACGGAGACTCTGGAAACACCATATATTTT.